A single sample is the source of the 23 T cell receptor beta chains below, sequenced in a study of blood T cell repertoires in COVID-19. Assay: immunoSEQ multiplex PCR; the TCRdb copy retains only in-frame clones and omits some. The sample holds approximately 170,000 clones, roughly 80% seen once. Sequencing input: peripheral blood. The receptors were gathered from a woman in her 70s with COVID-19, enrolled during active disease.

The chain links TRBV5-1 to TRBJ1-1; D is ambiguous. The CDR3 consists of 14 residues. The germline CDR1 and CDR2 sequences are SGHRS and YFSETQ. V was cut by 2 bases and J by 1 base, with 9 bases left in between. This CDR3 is CASSFGLENTEAFF. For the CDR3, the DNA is TGCGCCAGCAGCTTCGGACTGGAGAACACTGAAGCTTTCTTT.

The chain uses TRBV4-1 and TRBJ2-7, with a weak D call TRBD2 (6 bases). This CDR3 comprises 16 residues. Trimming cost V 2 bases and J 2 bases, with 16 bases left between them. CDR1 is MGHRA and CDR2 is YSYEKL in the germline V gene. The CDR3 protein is CASSQYLVGSPYEQYF. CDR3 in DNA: TGCGCCAGCAGCCAATACCTAGTCGGGAGTCCCTACGAGCAGTACTTC.

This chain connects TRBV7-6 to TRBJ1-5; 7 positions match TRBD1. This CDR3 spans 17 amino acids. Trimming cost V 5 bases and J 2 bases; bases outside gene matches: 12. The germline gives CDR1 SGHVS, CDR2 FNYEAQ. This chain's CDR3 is CASSQGEMRGRNQPQHF. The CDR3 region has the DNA TGTGCCAGCAGCCAGGGGGAAATGAGGGGTCGCAATCAGCCCCAGCATTTT.

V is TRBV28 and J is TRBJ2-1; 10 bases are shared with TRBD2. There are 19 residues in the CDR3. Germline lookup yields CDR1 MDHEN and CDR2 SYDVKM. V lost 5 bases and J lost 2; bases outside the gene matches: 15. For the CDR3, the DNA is TGTGCCAGCAGTCCCGGAGGGGCTAGCGGGAGCTGGACCTACAATGAGCAGTTCTTC. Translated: CASSPGGASGSWTYNEQFF.

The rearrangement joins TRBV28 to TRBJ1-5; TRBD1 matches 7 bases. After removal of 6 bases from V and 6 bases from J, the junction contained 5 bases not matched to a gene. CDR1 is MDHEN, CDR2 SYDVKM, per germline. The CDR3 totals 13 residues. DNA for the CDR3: TGTGCCAGCAGACAGGGGCTCGGTCAGCCCCAGCATTTT. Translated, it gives CASRQGLGQPQHF.

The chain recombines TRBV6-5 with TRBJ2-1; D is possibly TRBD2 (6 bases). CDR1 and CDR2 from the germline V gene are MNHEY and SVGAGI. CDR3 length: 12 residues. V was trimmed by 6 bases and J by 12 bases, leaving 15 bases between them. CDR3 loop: CASSPSGTLQFF. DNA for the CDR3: TGTGCCAGCAGCCCCTCCGGGACTTTGCAGTTCTTC.

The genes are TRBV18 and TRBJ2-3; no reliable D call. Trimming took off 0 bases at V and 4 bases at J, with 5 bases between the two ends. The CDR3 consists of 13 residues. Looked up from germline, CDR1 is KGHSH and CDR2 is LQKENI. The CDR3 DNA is TGTGCCAGCTCACCACCGAGCTCAGATACGCAGTATTTT. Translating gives CASSPPSSDTQYF.

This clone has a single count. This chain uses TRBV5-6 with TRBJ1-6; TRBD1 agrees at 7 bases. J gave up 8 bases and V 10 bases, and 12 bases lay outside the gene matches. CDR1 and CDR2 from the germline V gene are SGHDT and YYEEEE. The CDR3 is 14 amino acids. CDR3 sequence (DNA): TGTGCCGGAGGACAGGCGTCCAGCCATTCACCCCTCCACTTT. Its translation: CAGGQASSHSPLHF.

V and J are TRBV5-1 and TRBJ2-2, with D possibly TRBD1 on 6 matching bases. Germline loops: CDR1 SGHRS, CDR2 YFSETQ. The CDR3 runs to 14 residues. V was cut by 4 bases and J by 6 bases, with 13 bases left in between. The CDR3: CASSLGRGAGELFF. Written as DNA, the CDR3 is TGCGCCAGCAGCCTCGGCAGGGGTGCCGGGGAGCTGTTTTTT.

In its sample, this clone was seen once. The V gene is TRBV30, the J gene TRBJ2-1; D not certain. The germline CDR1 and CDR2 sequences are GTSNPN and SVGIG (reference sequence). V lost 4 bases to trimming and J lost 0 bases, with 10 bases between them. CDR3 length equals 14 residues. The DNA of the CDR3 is TGTGCCTGGACCCCCCGGAGCTCCTACAATGAGCAGTTCTTC. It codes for CAWTPRSSYNEQFF.

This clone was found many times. CDR3 DNA: TGCGCCAGCAGCTTGTTTCGGGATGAAGCTTTCTTT. It yields the protein CASSLFRDEAFF. The chain links TRBV5-1 to TRBJ1-1; no firm D call. In germline, CDR1 is SGHRS, CDR2 YFSETQ. The CDR3 consists of 12 residues. V was clipped by 1 base and J by 7 bases, with 8 bases between them.

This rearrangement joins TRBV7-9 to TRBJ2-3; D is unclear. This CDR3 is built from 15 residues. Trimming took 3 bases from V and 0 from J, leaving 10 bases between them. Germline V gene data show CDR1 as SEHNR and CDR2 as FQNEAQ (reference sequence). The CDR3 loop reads CASSLTLSSTDTQYF. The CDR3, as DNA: TGTGCCAGCAGCTTGACTCTCTCTAGCACAGATACGCAGTATTTT. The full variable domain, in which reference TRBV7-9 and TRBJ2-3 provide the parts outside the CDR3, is DTGVSQNPRHKITKRGQNVTFRCDPISEHNRLYWYRQTLGQGPEFLTYFQNEAQLEKSRLLSDRFSAERPKGSFSTLEIQRTEQGDSAMYLCASSLTLSSTDTQYFGPGTRLTVL.

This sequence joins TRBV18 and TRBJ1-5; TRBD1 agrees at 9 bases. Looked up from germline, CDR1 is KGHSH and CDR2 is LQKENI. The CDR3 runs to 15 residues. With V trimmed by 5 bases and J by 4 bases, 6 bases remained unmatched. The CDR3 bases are TGTGCCAGCTCATCAGGACAGGGGAGAAATCAGCCCCAGCATTTT. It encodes CASSSGQGRNQPQHF.

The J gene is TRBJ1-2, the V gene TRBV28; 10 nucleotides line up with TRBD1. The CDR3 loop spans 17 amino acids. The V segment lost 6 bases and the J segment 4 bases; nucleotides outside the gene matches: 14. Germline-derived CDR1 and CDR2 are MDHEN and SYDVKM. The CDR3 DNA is TGTGCCAGCAGAGGCCTGGGGACAGGGGAAACCTTCTATGGCTACACCTTC. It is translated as CASRGLGTGETFYGYTF.

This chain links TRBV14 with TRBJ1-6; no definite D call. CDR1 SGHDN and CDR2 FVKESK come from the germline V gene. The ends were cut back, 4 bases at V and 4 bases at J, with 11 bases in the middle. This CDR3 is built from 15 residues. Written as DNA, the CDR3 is TGTGCCAGCAGCCGACGAGGAGGTTATAATTCACCCCTCCACTTT. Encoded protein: CASSRRGGYNSPLHF. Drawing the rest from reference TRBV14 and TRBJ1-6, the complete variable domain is EAGVTQFPSHSVIEKGQTVTLRCDPISGHDNLYWYRRVMGKEIKFLLHFVKESKQDESGMPNNRFLAERTGGTYSTLKVQPAELEDSGVYFCASSRRGGYNSPLHFGNGTRLTVT.

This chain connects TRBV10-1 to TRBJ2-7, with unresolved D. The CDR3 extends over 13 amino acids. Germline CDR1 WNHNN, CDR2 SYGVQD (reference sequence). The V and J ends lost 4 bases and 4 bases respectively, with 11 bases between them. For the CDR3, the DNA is TGCGCCAGCAGTGGAAGCGCCCAATACGAGCAGTACTTC. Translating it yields CASSGSAQYEQYF.

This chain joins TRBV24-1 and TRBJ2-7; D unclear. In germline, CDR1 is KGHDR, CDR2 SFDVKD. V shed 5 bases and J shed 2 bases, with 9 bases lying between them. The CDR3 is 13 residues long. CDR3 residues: CATSGAGTYEQYF. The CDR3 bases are TGTGCCACCAGTGGGGCAGGTACCTACGAGCAGTACTTC.

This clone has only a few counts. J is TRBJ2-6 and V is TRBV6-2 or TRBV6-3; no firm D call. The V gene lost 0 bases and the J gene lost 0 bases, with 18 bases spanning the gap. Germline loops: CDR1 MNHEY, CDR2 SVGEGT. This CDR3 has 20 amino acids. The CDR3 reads CASSYSNVESSRSGANVLTF. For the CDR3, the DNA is TGTGCCAGCAGTTACTCGAACGTAGAATCTTCGCGCTCTGGGGCCAACGTCCTGACTTTC.

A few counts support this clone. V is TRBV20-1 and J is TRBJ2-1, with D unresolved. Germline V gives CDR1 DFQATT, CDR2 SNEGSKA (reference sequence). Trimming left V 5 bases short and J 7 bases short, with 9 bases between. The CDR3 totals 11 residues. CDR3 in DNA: TGCAGTGCTTACTTGTGGAATGAGCAGTTCTTC. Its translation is CSAYLWNEQFF.

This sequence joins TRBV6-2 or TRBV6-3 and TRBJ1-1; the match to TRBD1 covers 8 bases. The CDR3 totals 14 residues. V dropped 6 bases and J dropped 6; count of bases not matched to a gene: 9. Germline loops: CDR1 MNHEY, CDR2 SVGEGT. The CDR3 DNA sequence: TGTGCCAGCAGCCTGGGCAGGGGGCGTTCTGAAGCTTTCTTT. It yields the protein CASSLGRGRSEAFF.

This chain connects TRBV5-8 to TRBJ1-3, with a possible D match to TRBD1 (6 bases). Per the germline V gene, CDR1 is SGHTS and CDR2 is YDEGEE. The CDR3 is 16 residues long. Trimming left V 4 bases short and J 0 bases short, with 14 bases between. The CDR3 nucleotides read TGTGCCAGCAGCCCCTACTTGGACAGCTCTGGAAACACCATATATTTT. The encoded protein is CASSPYLDSSGNTIYF.

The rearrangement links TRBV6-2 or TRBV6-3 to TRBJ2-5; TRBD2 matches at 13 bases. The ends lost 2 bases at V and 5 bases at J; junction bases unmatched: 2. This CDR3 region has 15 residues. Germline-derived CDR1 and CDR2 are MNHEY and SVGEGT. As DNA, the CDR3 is TGTGCCAGCAGTTACAAACTAGCGGGAGGGGAGACCCAGTACTTC. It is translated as CASSYKLAGGETQYF.

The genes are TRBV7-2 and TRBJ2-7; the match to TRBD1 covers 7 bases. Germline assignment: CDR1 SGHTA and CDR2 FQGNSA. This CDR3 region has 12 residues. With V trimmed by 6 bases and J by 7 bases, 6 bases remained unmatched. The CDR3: CASSPTGVEQYF. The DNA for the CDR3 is TGTGCCAGCAGTCCTACAGGGGTTGAGCAGTACTTC.